This record looks at one TCR beta chain sequence and its context. Antigen specificity is unknown. This specimen comes from a study of cytomegalovirus exposure and HLA in healthy donors. Study findings and constraints: Most sequenced TCRs were rare (though some public TCRs occurred in many donors). Confirmation in vitro established that three CMV-associated chains were specific for CMV antigens. The study recorded over 150 TCR beta chains that were cytomegalovirus-associated.

Germline V gene lookup returns CDR1 LNHDA and CDR2 SQIVND (reference sequence). The CDR3 is 18 amino acids. The J segment lost 6 bases and the V segment lost 3 bases, leaving 14 bases of the junction unmatched. TCRdb's table, derived via immunoSEQ multiplex PCR, lists solely in-frame clones and lacks some. The table has roughly 48,000 clones, roughly 88% seen once. This receptor was obtained from a woman under 40 in good health and CMV-seronegative. Sequenced sample: PBMCs. This chain connects TRBV19 to TRBJ2-2; 9 bases agree with TRBD1. The CDR3 is CASSIWGQGMSLAGELFF. Here the CDR3 DNA reads TGTGCCAGTAGTATTTGGGGACAGGGAATGAGTCTGGCCGGGGAGCTGTTTTTT.